This entry describes one TCR beta chain. Its antigen is still unknown. CDR1 and CDR2 from the germline V gene are SGHNT and YYREEE (reference sequence). Unmatched junction bases numbered 2, after V lost 0 bases and J lost 2 bases. This CDR3 is built from 15 residues. This specimen belongs to a study of shared clonotypes between healthy human individuals. Overall study context: The cohort had two women and three men, ages 18 to 49. Study-level results: When compared with the clonotypes that were shared by all four sorted-subset donors, the non-shared clonotypes turned out to have lower generation probabilities.

Repertoires were generated with immunoSEQ multiplex PCR, while TCRdb's copy carries only in-frame clones and drops some. The sample holds roughly 2,500,000 clones, 80% to 95% seen once. This TCR came from a man aged 18 to 30 in good health. Some clones in this sample may be carry-over from other donors' samples. Sequenced: naive CD4+ T cells from PBMCs. Subset in this sample: CD45RA+ positively selected. The rearrangement joins TRBV5-4 to TRBJ2-5, with TRBD1 matching over 9 bases. The CDR3 loop reads CASSLETGGQETQYF. The CDR3 DNA follows: TGTGCCAGCAGCTTGGAGACAGGGGGACAAGAGACCCAGTACTTC.